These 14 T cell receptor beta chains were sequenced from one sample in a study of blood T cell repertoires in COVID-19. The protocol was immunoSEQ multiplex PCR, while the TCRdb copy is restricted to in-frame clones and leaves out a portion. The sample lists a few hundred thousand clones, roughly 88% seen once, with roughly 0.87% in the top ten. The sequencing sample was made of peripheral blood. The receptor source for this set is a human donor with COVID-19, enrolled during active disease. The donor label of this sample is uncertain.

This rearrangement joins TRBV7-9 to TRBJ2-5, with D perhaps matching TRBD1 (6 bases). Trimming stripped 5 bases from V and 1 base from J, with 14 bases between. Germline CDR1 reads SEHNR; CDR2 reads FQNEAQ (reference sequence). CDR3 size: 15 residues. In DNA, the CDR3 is TGTGCCAGCAGCCTCGGACAGCTACTCCAAGAGACCCAGTACTTC. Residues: CASSLGQLLQETQYF.

CDR3 coding DNA: TGTGCCAGCAGCTTAGCTTATGCTAGCGGGGGATCATACGAGCAGTACTTC. Translating it yields CASSLAYASGGSYEQYF. This chain connects TRBV7-2 to TRBJ2-7; 10 bases are shared with TRBD2. Germline CDR1 SGHTA, CDR2 FQGNSA. This CDR3 region has 17 residues. V dropped 0 bases and J dropped 4; count of bases not matched to a gene: 9.

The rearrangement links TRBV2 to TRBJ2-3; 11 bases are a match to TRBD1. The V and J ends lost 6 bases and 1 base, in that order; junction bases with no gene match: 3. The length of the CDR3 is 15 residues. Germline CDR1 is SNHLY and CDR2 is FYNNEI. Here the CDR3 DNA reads TGTGCCAGCAGCTGGGACAGGGGGGGCACAGATACGCAGTATTTT. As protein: CASSWDRGGTDTQYF. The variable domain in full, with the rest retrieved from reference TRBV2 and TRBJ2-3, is EPEVTQTPSHQVTQMGQEVILRCVPISNHLYFYWYRQILGQKVEFLVSFYNNEISEKSEIFDDQFSVERPDGSNFTLKIRSTKLEDSAMYFCASSWDRGGTDTQYFGPGTRLTVL.

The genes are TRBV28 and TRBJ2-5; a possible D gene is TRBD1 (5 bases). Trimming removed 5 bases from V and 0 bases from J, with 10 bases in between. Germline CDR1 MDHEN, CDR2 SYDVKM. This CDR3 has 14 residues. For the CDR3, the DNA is TGTGCCAGCAGTCTACCAGGGAACCAAGAGACCCAGTACTTC. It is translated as CASSLPGNQETQYF.

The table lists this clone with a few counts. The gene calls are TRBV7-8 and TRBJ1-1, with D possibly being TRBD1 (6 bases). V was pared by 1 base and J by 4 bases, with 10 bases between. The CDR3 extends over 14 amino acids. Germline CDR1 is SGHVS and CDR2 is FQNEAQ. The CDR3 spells CASSLDRVGTEAFF. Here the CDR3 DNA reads TGTGCCAGCAGCTTAGACAGGGTTGGCACTGAAGCTTTCTTT.

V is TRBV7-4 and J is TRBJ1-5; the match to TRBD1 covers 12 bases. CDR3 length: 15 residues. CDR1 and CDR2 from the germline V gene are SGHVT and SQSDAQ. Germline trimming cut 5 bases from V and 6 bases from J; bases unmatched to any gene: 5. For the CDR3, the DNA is TGTGCCAGCAGCCCAGGGACAGGGGGCGTTCAGCCCCAGCATTTT. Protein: CASSPGTGGVQPQHF.

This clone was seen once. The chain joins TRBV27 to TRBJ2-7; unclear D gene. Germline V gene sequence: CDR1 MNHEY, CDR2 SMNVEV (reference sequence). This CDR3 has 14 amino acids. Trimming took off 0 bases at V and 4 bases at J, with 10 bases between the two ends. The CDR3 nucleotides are TGTGCCAGCAGTTTATCCCCGCCAGGTTACGAGCAGTACTTC. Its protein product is CASSLSPPGYEQYF.

The DNA for the CDR3 is TGTGCCAGCAGTTCCGGGACTAGCGGGCTTTACAATGAGCAGTTCTTC. Its translation is CASSSGTSGLYNEQFF. J is TRBJ2-1 and V is TRBV28; 12 bases fit TRBD2. With V trimmed by 4 bases and J by 4 bases, 5 bases remained unmatched. Germline CDR1 reads MDHEN; CDR2 reads SYDVKM. The CDR3 runs to 16 residues.

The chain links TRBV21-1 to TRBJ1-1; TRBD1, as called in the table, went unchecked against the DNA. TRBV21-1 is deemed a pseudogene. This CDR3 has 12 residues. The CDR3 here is CASSNPNTEAFF. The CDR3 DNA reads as TGTGCCAGCAGCAACCCAAATACTGAAGCTTTCTTT.

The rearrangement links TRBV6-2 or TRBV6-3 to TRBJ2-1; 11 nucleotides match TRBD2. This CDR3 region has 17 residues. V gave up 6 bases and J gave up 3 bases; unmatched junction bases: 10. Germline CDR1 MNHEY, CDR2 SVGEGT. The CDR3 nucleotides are TGTGCCAGCAGGCCTACTAGCGGGAGACAGATCTACAATGAGCAGTTCTTC. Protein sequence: CASRPTSGRQIYNEQFF.

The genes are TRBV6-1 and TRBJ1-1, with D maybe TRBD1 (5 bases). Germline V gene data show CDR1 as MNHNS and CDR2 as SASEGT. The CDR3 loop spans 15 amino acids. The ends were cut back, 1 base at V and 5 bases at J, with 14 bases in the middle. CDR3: CASSEGRGLWTEAFF. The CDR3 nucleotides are TGTGCCAGCAGTGAAGGTAGGGGTCTCTGGACTGAAGCTTTCTTT.

DNA of the CDR3: TGTGCCAGCAGCTTTTCTCTCGACACCGGCTACACCTTC. Translation gives CASSFSLDTGYTF. This chain uses TRBV5-6 with TRBJ1-2; D unresolved. V lost 2 bases and J 8 bases, leaving 13 bases between the germline ends. The CDR3 has 13 residues. The germline V gene has CDR1 SGHDT and CDR2 YYEEEE. Full variable domain (missing parts from reference TRBV5-6 and TRBJ1-2): DAGVTQSPTHLIKTRGQQVTLRCSPKSGHDTVSWYQQALGQGPQFIFQYYEEEERQRGNFPDRFSGHQFPNYSSELNVNALLLGDSALYLCASSFSLDTGYTFGSGTRLTVV.

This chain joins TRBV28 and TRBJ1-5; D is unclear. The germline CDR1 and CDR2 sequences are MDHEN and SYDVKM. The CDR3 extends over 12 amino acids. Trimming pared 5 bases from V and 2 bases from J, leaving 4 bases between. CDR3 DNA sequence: TGTGCCAGCAGTACAGGCAATCAGCCCCAGCATTTT. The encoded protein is CASSTGNQPQHF.

In nucleotides, the CDR3 is TGTGCCAGCAGTGACAGTAATAGCAATCAGCCCCAGCATTTT. Protein sequence: CASSDSNSNQPQHF. This rearrangement joins TRBV6-1 to TRBJ1-5, with D unresolved. Germline V gives CDR1 MNHNS, CDR2 SASEGT. Trimming cost V 3 bases and J 0 bases, with 6 bases left between them. The CDR3 totals 14 residues.